The sequence of this T cell receptor (beta chain) was determined in a study of T cells in Graves' hyperthyroidism and ophthalmopathy. Amplified regions were TCR beta CDR3 sequences from RNA transcripts. The primer set for the first-round RT-PCR of the TCR CDR3 was HTBI. TCRdb passed the multiplex PCR reads through MiXCR, listing each CDR3 protein once. The data hold about 360,000 distinct CDR3 sequences, with 15% to 18% observed a single time. This clonotype showed up many times. The clonotype was recovered from a woman younger than 35 with Graves' hyperthyroidism that later progressed to Graves' ophthalmopathy. Input material: blood.

The CDR3 coding sequence is TGTGCCAGCAGAATACTAGACAGAACTTTCTCCTACGAGCAGTACTTC. Protein sequence: CASRILDRTFSYEQYF. V gene TRBV27 combines with J gene TRBJ2-7; perhaps D is TRBD1 or TRBD2 (5 bases each). In germline, CDR1 is MNHEY, CDR2 SMNVEV (reference sequence). Trimming took 6 bases from V and 0 from J, leaving 18 bases between them. The CDR3 length is 16 residues.